One sample yielded the 9 T cell receptor beta chains listed below, sequenced in a study of Ad26.COV2.S vaccination and SARS-CoV-2 variants. Treatment here: some 19 received Ad26.COV2.S at low or high dose, single or two shots; several received placebo; per-sample allocation not given. Specimens were obtained on day 63 following the first vaccine or placebo injection. Produced via immunoSEQ multiplex PCR; TCRdb's table is partial and in-frame only. The sample has over 450,000 clones, about 88% seen once. The sample was peripheral blood, taken in a trial of Ad26.COV2.S vaccine versus placebo. The receptors were sampled from a person between 18 and 65 years old who received the Ad26.COV2.S COVID-19 vaccine or a placebo.

Concerning this clone itself: Relative to the germline gene, one junction end is altered; a read error may explain this. V and J are TRBV27 and TRBJ1-2; 10 nucleotides align to TRBD1. Germline V CDR1 and CDR2: MNHEY, SMNVEV (reference sequence). CDR3 length: 15 amino acids. The DNA of the CDR3 is TGTGCCAGCAGCTTATTGGGACAGGGGAACTATGGCTACACCTTC. This codes for CASSLLGQGNYGYTF.

The genes are TRBV5-1 and TRBJ1-2; D ambiguous. This CDR3 comprises 16 residues. V lost 4 bases to trimming and J lost 6 bases, with 22 bases between them. Germline V CDR1 and CDR2: SGHRS, YFSETQ. The CDR3 nucleotides are TGCGCCAGCAGCCCTAGCGTAATGAAGGTGGGAGATGGCTACACCTTC. This sequence encodes CASSPSVMKVGDGYTF.

The chain links TRBV6-2 or TRBV6-3 to TRBJ2-5; TRBD2 agrees at 11 bases. Germline lookup yields CDR1 MNHEY and CDR2 SVGEGT. After removal of 2 bases from V and 4 bases from J, the junction contained 3 bases not matched to a gene. CDR3 length equals 15 residues. The CDR3, as DNA: TGTGCCAGCAGTTACCACACTAGCGGGAGAGAGACCCAGTACTTC. Its translation is CASSYHTSGRETQYF.

The chain combines TRBV4-1 with TRBJ1-2, with TRBD1 as a possible D gene (5 bases). V was pared by 4 bases and J by 3 bases, with 12 bases between. The length of the CDR3 is 14 residues. CDR1 is MGHRA and CDR2 is YSYEKL in the germline V gene. CDR3 loop: CASSPAGTYYGYTF. The DNA of the CDR3 is TGCGCCAGCAGCCCCGCTGGGACCTACTATGGCTACACCTTC.

The J gene is TRBJ1-1, the V gene TRBV12-3 or TRBV12-4; D not resolved. With 6 bases removed from V and 8 bases from J, the gap between germline ends came to 10 bases. The CDR3 is made up of 11 amino acids. CDR3 nucleotide sequence: TGTGCCAGCAGCTGGTACAGCGAAGCTTTCTTT. Its translation: CASSWYSEAFF.

This chain uses TRBV6-6 with TRBJ2-7; D is perhaps TRBD1 (6 bases). CDR1 is MNHNY, CDR2 SVGAGI, per germline (reference sequence). The CDR3 is 14 residues long. The V gene lost 8 bases and the J gene lost 2 bases, with 16 bases spanning the gap. In DNA, the CDR3 is TGTGCCAGCCATCCTCAGGGGATTGCCTACGAGCAGTACTTC. It yields the protein CASHPQGIAYEQYF.

In its sample, this clone was seen once. The CDR3 nucleotides are TGTGCCACCTCGATTTCTGGGCCCTATAATTCACCCCTCCACTTT. This codes for CATSISGPYNSPLHF. The rearrangement links TRBV6-5 to TRBJ1-6; D remains unclear. CDR3 length equals 15 residues. The germline CDR1 and CDR2 sequences are MNHEY and SVGAGI. V lost 10 bases, J lost 2 bases, and 15 bases lay in between.

The CDR3 DNA reads TGTGCCTGGAGCCCACCTCCCACCTACGAGCAGTACTTC. Translated, it gives CAWSPPPTYEQYF. The chain has TRBV30 and TRBJ2-7; D is unresolved. The V end was cut by 3 bases, the J end by 2 bases, with 11 bases between. Germline CDR1 and CDR2: GTSNPN and SVGIG (reference sequence). The CDR3 extends over 13 amino acids. The full variable domain, with the rest looked up from reference TRBV30 and TRBJ2-7, is SQTIHQWPATLVQPVGSPLSLECTVEGTSNPNLYWYRQAAGRGLQLLFYSVGIGQISSEVPQNLSASRPQDRQFILSSKKLLLSDSGFYLCAWSPPPTYEQYFGPGTRLTVT.

The V and J genes are TRBV7-8 and TRBJ1-1; 7 bases are shared with TRBD1. Looked up from germline, CDR1 is SGHVS and CDR2 is FQNEAQ. V lost 5 bases to trimming and J lost 1 base; unmatched junction nucleotides: 13. The CDR3 sequence is 17 residues long. CDR3 in DNA: TGTGCCAGCAGCGCCTACAGGGGCGGATCGAGGAACACTGAAGCTTTCTTT. Translating it yields CASSAYRGGSRNTEAFF.